This T cell receptor beta chain was sequenced for a study of cytomegalovirus exposure and HLA in healthy donors. This clone was observed a few times. Its antigen remains unknown. There were likely unrecorded immune exposures, though donors were nominally healthy when sampled. The PCR employed 60 Vbeta primers together with 13 Jbeta primers. Sequencing used immunoSEQ multiplex PCR; TCRdb keeps in-frame clones, though not all of them. The sample records some 170,000 clones, 60% to 80% being singletons. The CDR3 has 13 amino acids. V trimming: 3 bases; J trimming: 5 bases; junction bases outside the gene matches: 3. Germline CDR1 and CDR2: SGHRS and YFSETQ. Broader study findings: Earlier analysis yielded a pattern in which most TCR beta V segments were productive about 90% or about 30% of the time.

The sequenced sample was PBMCs. The J gene is TRBJ2-7, the V gene TRBV5-1; the match to TRBD2 covers 9 bases. This TCR came from a man aged 60 to 75 in good health and CMV-seronegative. The DNA for the CDR3 is TGCGCCAGCAGCTCCATAGCGGGAGACGAGCAGTACTTC. Translating gives CASSSIAGDEQYF.